This passage covers 17 T cell receptor beta chains from one sample sequenced in a study of T cell repertoires in cytomegalovirus infection. From the reads, TCRdb called clonotypes with MiXCR, one entry per CDR3 protein. The sample shows approximately 630,000 distinct CDR3 sequences, approximately 24% of them seen only once. Material: CD8+ T cells from PBMCs. The source of these receptors is a human donor in good health (CMV status not recorded). Some clones in this sample may be carry-over from other donors' samples.

V usage is TRBV18 and J usage is TRBJ2-1, with D unclear. Deletions cut 2 bases from V and 2 bases from J, with 13 bases between. CDR1 and CDR2 from the germline V gene are KGHSH and LQKENI. The CDR3 is 16 residues long. The CDR3 DNA follows: TGTGCCAGCTCACCATCGGAGTATGGCGCCTACAATGAGCAGTTCTTC. Protein sequence: CASSPSEYGAYNEQFF.

In this sample, this clonotype turned up many times. The chain's CDR3 is CATPKWSDTEAFF. The CDR3 nucleotides are TGTGCCACGCCGAAATGGAGTGACACTGAAGCTTTCTTT. This rearrangement joins TRBV7-2 to TRBJ1-1; D uncertain. V was clipped by 10 bases and J by 3 bases, with 15 bases between them. Germline V gene lookup returns CDR1 SGHTA and CDR2 FQGNSA. CDR3 length: 13 residues. The full variable domain, completed using reference TRBV7-2 and TRBJ1-1, is GAGVSQSPSNKVTEKGKDVELRCDPISGHTALYWYRQSLGQGLEFLIYFQGNSAPDKSGLPSDRFSAERTGGSVSTLTIQRTQQEDSAVYLCATPKWSDTEAFFGQGTRLTVV.

This clonotype was counted at least ten times. The chain combines TRBV7-9 with TRBJ2-5; D is uncertain. This CDR3 is built from 12 residues. The germline CDR1 and CDR2 sequences are SEHNR and FQNEAQ (reference sequence). V was cut by 4 bases and J by 1 base, with 4 bases left in between. CDR3 region: CASSSAQETQYF. The CDR3 DNA follows: TGTGCCAGCAGCTCGGCCCAAGAGACCCAGTACTTC.

This clonotype was seen many times. This sequence joins TRBV7-8 and TRBJ2-3, with no clear D. V lost 6 bases to trimming and J lost 7 bases, with 26 bases between them. This CDR3 region has 17 residues. Germline V lookup: CDR1 SGHVS, CDR2 FQNEAQ. This CDR3 is CASSSTMDGPDGNTQYF. The DNA of the CDR3 is TGTGCCAGCAGTTCTACGATGGACGGACCCGATGGCAATACGCAGTATTTT. Using reference TRBV7-8 and TRBJ2-3 for the parts outside the CDR3, the full variable domain is GAGVSQSPRYKVAKRGQDVALRCDPISGHVSLFWYQQALGQGPEFLTYFQNEAQLDKSGLPSDRFFAERPEGSVSTLKIQRTQQEDSAVYLCASSSTMDGPDGNTQYFGPGTRLTVL.

This chain connects TRBV6-5 to TRBJ2-3; D perhaps matches TRBD1 (5 bases). The CDR3 consists of 15 residues. V lost 7 bases and J lost 2, with 16 bases in between. CDR1 is MNHEY, CDR2 SVGAGI, per germline. CDR3 protein: CASMGPAGPTDTQYF. The CDR3 nucleotides read TGTGCCAGCATGGGGCCCGCCGGACCCACAGATACGCAGTATTTT.

This clonotype has ten or more counts. The chain recombines TRBV7-9 with TRBJ1-1; TRBD1 might be the D (5 bases). CDR1 is SEHNR, CDR2 FQNEAQ, per germline (reference sequence). The CDR3 is 17 amino acids. With 2 bases removed from V and 3 bases from J, the gap between germline ends came to 19 bases. The CDR3 sequence is CASSLRSPGRGDTEAFF. The CDR3 DNA is TGTGCCAGCAGCTTACGTTCCCCAGGGAGAGGGGACACTGAAGCTTTCTTT. The variable domain in full, completed from reference TRBV7-9 and TRBJ1-1, reads DTGVSQNPRHKITKRGQNVTFRCDPISEHNRLYWYRQTLGQGPEFLTYFQNEAQLEKSRLLSDRFSAERPKGSFSTLEIQRTEQGDSAMYLCASSLRSPGRGDTEAFFGQGTRLTVV.

The chain recombines TRBV6-5 with TRBJ1-2; D is ambiguous. The CDR3 is made up of 16 amino acids. Germline V gene data show CDR1 as MNHEY and CDR2 as SVGAGI. V was cut by 0 bases and J by 0 bases, with 11 bases left in between. CDR3 bases: TGTGCCAGCAGTTACTCGAGGCAGGAAACTAACTATGGCTACACCTTC. Translating it yields CASSYSRQETNYGYTF.

Ten or more counts support this clonotype. The chain has TRBV7-2 and TRBJ2-2, with 7 bases identical to TRBD2. J lost 4 bases, V lost 1 base, and 6 bases had no gene match. The CDR3 covers 16 residues. From germline, CDR1 is SGHTA and CDR2 FQGNSA. The CDR3, as DNA: TGTGCCAGCAGCTTAGTAACCGGGGGGATCACCGGGGAGCTGTTTTTT. Protein: CASSLVTGGITGELFF.

The CDR3 here is CSVVDRADGGLFF. CDR3 sequence (DNA): TGCAGCGTTGTGGACAGGGCCGACGGGGGACTGTTTTTT. The gene calls are TRBV29-1 and TRBJ1-4; 8 nucleotides agree with TRBD1. Germline V gene sequence: CDR1 SQVTM, CDR2 ANQGSEA. Trimming cost V 4 bases and J 13 bases; bases outside gene matches: 11. This CDR3 is built from 13 residues. Combining the CDR3 with reference TRBV29-1 and TRBJ1-4 gives the whole variable domain SAVISQKPSRDICQRGTSLTIQCQVDSQVTMMFWYRQQPGQSLTLIATANQGSEATYESGFVIDKFPISRPNLTFSTLTVSNMSPEDSSIYLCSVVDRADGGLFFGSGTQLSVL.

This clonotype was observed at least ten times. As DNA, the CDR3 is TGTGCCAGCAGCTTGGGACTGATGGTAGGGAACACTGAAGCTTTCTTT. Translated: CASSLGLMVGNTEAFF. The chain is built from TRBV7-2 and TRBJ1-1; tentatively, D is TRBD1 (5 bases). Per germline, CDR1 SGHTA and CDR2 FQGNSA. V was trimmed by 3 bases and J by 1 base, leaving 15 bases between them. The CDR3 consists of 16 residues.

This clonotype has a count of ten or more. The chain recombines TRBV25-1 with TRBJ2-3, with a weak D call TRBD2 (7 bases). The germline V gene encodes CDR1 MGHDK and CDR2 SYGVNS. With 3 bases removed from V and 4 bases from J, the gap between germline ends came to 11 bases. The CDR3 runs 14 residues. CDR3 loop: CASSDRGGPDTQYF. CDR3 coding DNA: TGTGCCAGCAGTGACAGGGGAGGGCCAGATACGCAGTATTTT.

At least ten counts were recorded for this clonotype. This sequence joins TRBV7-3 and TRBJ1-1; the D gene is possibly TRBD1 (5 bases). Germline CDR1 SGHTA, CDR2 FQGTGA. V shed 8 bases and J shed 3 bases, with 13 bases lying between them. The CDR3 is made up of 13 amino acids. CDR3 nucleotides: TGTGCCAGCTCGGGGCTAGGGGACACTGAAGCTTTCTTT. Residues: CASSGLGDTEAFF.

In this sample, this clonotype turned up many times. The V and J genes are TRBV28 and TRBJ1-2, with D possibly TRBD1 on 6 matching bases. Germline V gene sequence: CDR1 MDHEN, CDR2 SYDVKM. The CDR3 sequence is 12 residues long. The V gene lost 7 bases and the J gene lost 8 bases, with 14 bases spanning the gap. CDR3 bases: TGTGCCAGCAACCCGGGACAATACGGCTACACCTTC. Translation gives CASNPGQYGYTF.

At least ten counts were recorded for this clonotype. The V call is TRBV7-2, the J call TRBJ2-1; D is ambiguous. V lost 0 bases and J 0 bases, leaving 9 bases between the germline ends. The CDR3 has 16 amino acids. Germline V gives CDR1 SGHTA, CDR2 FQGNSA. CDR3: CASSLALFGSYNEQFF. DNA of the CDR3: TGTGCCAGCAGCTTAGCGCTGTTTGGCTCCTACAATGAGCAGTTCTTC.

This clonotype was counted between two and nine times. The chain carries TRBV7-9 and TRBJ2-5; a possible D gene is TRBD1 (5 bases). There are 13 residues in the CDR3. Germline CDR1 is SEHNR and CDR2 is FQNEAQ (reference sequence). Trimming took 1 base from V and 5 from J, leaving 8 bases between them. The CDR3 DNA follows: TGTGCCAGCAGCTTAGGGGGCCATGAGACCCAGTACTTC. It encodes CASSLGGHETQYF.

The sample holds a few counts of this clonotype. This chain joins TRBV7-8 and TRBJ2-3; 7 bases map to TRBD1. CDR3 length equals 14 residues. Germline CDR1 SGHVS, CDR2 FQNEAQ. V shed 1 base and J 4 bases; nucleotides not matched to a gene: 2. The CDR3 nucleotides read TGTGCCAGCAGCTTAGAGGGGGCCCCAGATACGCAGTATTTT. Its protein product is CASSLEGAPDTQYF.

This clonotype was seen only a few times. The chain recombines TRBV7-9 with TRBJ1-1, with 8 bases lining up with TRBD1. V trimming: 2 bases; J trimming: 6 bases; junction bases outside the gene matches: 11. The CDR3 totals 16 residues. Germline CDR1 and CDR2: SEHNR and FQNEAQ (reference sequence). As DNA, the CDR3 is TGTGCCAGCAGCTTACCCCTCCTCACACAGGGGGCTGAAGCTTTCTTT. It translates to CASSLPLLTQGAEAFF.